The 29 T cell receptor beta chains listed next were all sequenced from one sample in a study of shared clonotypes between healthy human individuals. Sequencing used immunoSEQ multiplex PCR; TCRdb keeps in-frame clones, though not all of them. The top ten clones hold around 0.15% of a sample with roughly 2.5 million clones, roughly 92% of them seen once. Sequencing used naive CD4+ T cells sorted from blood. Subset here: CD45RA+ positively selected. These receptor sequences come from a man between 18 and 35 years old in good health.

The chain recombines TRBV5-1 with TRBJ2-2; D remains unclear. The V end was cut by 1 base, the J end by 0 bases, with 7 bases between. The CDR3 has 15 residues. The germline V gene has CDR1 SGHRS and CDR2 YFSETQ. CDR3 DNA sequence: TGCGCCAGCAGCTTGATGCAGACGAACACCGGGGAGCTGTTTTTT. Its protein is CASSLMQTNTGELFF. Full variable domain (remainder filled in from reference TRBV5-1 and TRBJ2-2): KAGVTQTPRYLIKTRGQQVTLSCSPISGHRSVSWYQQTPGQGLQFLFEYFSETQRNKGNFPGRFSGRQFSNSRSEMNVSTLELGDSALYLCASSLMQTNTGELFFGEGSRLTVL.

This chain uses TRBV21-1 with TRBJ2-6; the DNA was not compared with TRBD2, the D call given in the table. TRBV21-1 represents a pseudogene. CDR3 size: 16 residues. CDR3 nucleotide sequence: TGTGCCAGCAGCAAACCTGCCGGCTCTGGGGCCAACGTCCTGACTTTC. Translating it yields CASSKPAGSGANVLTF.

This clone occurred once. The rearrangement uses TRBV7-2 and TRBJ1-5, with D perhaps matching TRBD1 (5 bases). The V gene's germline CDR1 is SGHTA and CDR2 FQGNSA. The CDR3 consists of 16 residues. Trimming stripped 2 bases from V and 3 bases from J, with 14 bases between. The DNA of the CDR3 is TGTGCCAGCAGCTTAACCCAGGGAGGGATCAATCAGCCCCAGCATTTT. Protein product: CASSLTQGGINQPQHF.

V usage is TRBV28 and J usage is TRBJ1-3, with TRBD1 identical over 7 bases. This CDR3 spans 14 amino acids. Trimming took 7 bases from V and 5 from J; bases not matched to a gene: 8. CDR1 MDHEN and CDR2 SYDVKM come from the germline V gene. CDR3: CASTQDRERNTIYF. The CDR3 DNA sequence: TGTGCCAGCACCCAAGACAGGGAGAGAAACACCATATATTTT.

The V call is TRBV5-6, the J call TRBJ2-5; 8 nucleotides agree with TRBD2. CDR1 is SGHDT, CDR2 YYEEEE, per germline. V gave up 6 bases and J gave up 4 bases; unmatched junction bases: 14. CDR3 length equals 16 residues. CDR3 DNA sequence: TGTGCCAGCACCTGGGGTCCCAGCGGGAGCGGAGAGACCCAGTACTTC. This encodes CASTWGPSGSGETQYF.

V is TRBV6-5 and J is TRBJ2-3; possibly TRBD2 for D (6 bases). Germline V gives CDR1 MNHEY, CDR2 SVGAGI. The CDR3 sequence is 15 residues long. With 0 bases removed from V and 2 bases from J, the gap between germline ends came to 9 bases. This chain's CDR3 is CASSYSGGNTDTQYF. CDR3 sequence (DNA): TGTGCCAGCAGTTACTCGGGGGGTAACACAGATACGCAGTATTTT.

The V and J genes are TRBV5-6 and TRBJ1-5; D remains unclear. V lost 0 bases to trimming and J lost 1 base, with 5 bases between them. The CDR3 is 14 residues long. Germline V gene sequence: CDR1 SGHDT, CDR2 YYEEEE. CDR3 loop: CASSLAQSNQPQHF. The CDR3 DNA sequence: TGTGCCAGCAGCTTGGCTCAGAGCAATCAGCCCCAGCATTTT.

The chain joins TRBV5-1 to TRBJ1-5; D not resolved. Per the germline V gene, CDR1 is SGHRS and CDR2 is YFSETQ. The CDR3 sequence is 15 residues long. V was cut by 0 bases and J by 4 bases, with 11 bases left in between. The CDR3 loop reads CASSLVNSPNQPQHF. The CDR3 DNA follows: TGCGCCAGCAGCTTGGTAAATTCTCCGAATCAGCCCCAGCATTTT.

The genes are TRBV2 and TRBJ1-1, with 9 bases that match TRBD1. The CDR3 consists of 13 residues. CDR1 is SNHLY, CDR2 FYNNEI, per germline. Unmatched junction bases numbered 4, after V lost 7 bases and J lost 4 bases. The CDR3 spells CASTRDRATEAFF. The CDR3 nucleotides are TGTGCCAGCACCAGGGACAGGGCCACTGAAGCTTTCTTT.

The gene calls are TRBV7-2 and TRBJ1-5, with D uncertain. V was trimmed by 5 bases and J by 9 bases, leaving 14 bases between them. Germline lookup yields CDR1 SGHTA and CDR2 FQGNSA. This CDR3 spans 13 amino acids. In DNA, the CDR3 is TGTGCCAGCAGCCCTACCCCAGGACGGCCCCAGCATTTT. It specifies CASSPTPGRPQHF.

Points on this clone: As the CDR3 is not closed by the conserved phenylalanine or tryptophan, this likely results from a read error. This chain links TRBV5-1 with TRBJ1-2; D uncertain. The CDR3 is made up of 13 amino acids. V was clipped by 4 bases and J by 6 bases, with 13 bases between them. The germline V gene encodes CDR1 SGHRS and CDR2 YFSETQ. The CDR3 DNA sequence: TGCGCCAGCAGCCTCCAGGAAACCGATGGCTACACCTCC. Translation: CASSLQETDGYTS.

This clone was counted a single time. The J gene is TRBJ1-1, the V gene TRBV4-3, with 8 bases aligning to TRBD1. After removal of 3 bases from V and 4 bases from J, the junction contained 4 bases not matched to a gene. The V gene's germline CDR1 is LGHNA and CDR2 YSLEER. The length of the CDR3 is 14 residues. The CDR3 coding sequence is TGCGCCAGCAGCCAGACGGACAGGGTCACTGAAGCTTTCTTT. Translated: CASSQTDRVTEAFF.

The chain employs TRBV29-1 and TRBJ1-2; D may be TRBD1 (5 bases). The CDR3 is made up of 13 amino acids. Trimming pared 3 bases from V and 2 bases from J, leaving 10 bases between. Germline V lookup: CDR1 SQVTM, CDR2 ANQGSEA. DNA of the CDR3: TGCAGCGTTGACGGACACCCGAACTATGGCTACACCTTC. The encoded protein is CSVDGHPNYGYTF.

V gene TRBV5-3 combines with J gene TRBJ2-2; TRBD2 matches 14 bases. TRBV5-3 is noted as an ORF with a role that remains uncertain. J was trimmed by 1 base and V by 4 bases; bases with no gene match: 3. The CDR3 is 17 amino acids. The DNA of the CDR3 is TGTGCCAGAAGCGGAGGACTAGCGGGAGGGAACACCGGGGAGCTGTTTTTT. It specifies CARSGGLAGGNTGELFF.

The V gene is TRBV27, the J gene TRBJ2-1; 7 bases agree with TRBD2. Germline V lookup: CDR1 MNHEY, CDR2 SMNVEV (reference sequence). V lost 7 bases, J lost 0 bases, and 3 bases stayed unmatched. The CDR3 length is 14 residues. CDR3 coding DNA: TGTGCCAGCACCCGGGGGGACTCCTACAATGAGCAGTTCTTC. Translating it yields CASTRGDSYNEQFF.

The chain joins TRBV30 to TRBJ1-6; the D is unclear. Germline-derived CDR1 and CDR2 are GTSNPN and SVGIG (reference sequence). Trimming stripped 0 bases from V and 5 bases from J, with 17 bases between. The CDR3 has 17 residues. This CDR3 reads CAWSVGQSGNDNSPLHF. DNA of the CDR3: TGTGCCTGGAGTGTTGGGCAGTCTGGTAACGATAATTCACCCCTCCACTTT. Variable domain in full (rest from reference TRBV30 and TRBJ1-6): SQTIHQWPATLVQPVGSPLSLECTVEGTSNPNLYWYRQAAGRGLQLLFYSVGIGQISSEVPQNLSASRPQDRQFILSSKKLLLSDSGFYLCAWSVGQSGNDNSPLHFGNGTRLTVT.

A remark on this clone: Other DNA sequences in the same sample also yield this CDR3. This chain joins TRBV19 and TRBJ2-1; 7 bases line up with TRBD2. Looked up from germline, CDR1 is LNHDA and CDR2 is SQIVND (reference sequence). The V gene end was trimmed by 5 bases and the J gene end by 0 bases; junction bases not matched to a gene: 1. The CDR3 totals 14 residues. The CDR3 bases are TGTGCCAGTAGTCGCGGGAGCTCCTACAATGAGCAGTTCTTC. As protein: CASSRGSSYNEQFF.

J is TRBJ1-5 and V is TRBV28, with D hard to call. Germline V CDR1 and CDR2: MDHEN, SYDVKM. The CDR3 runs to 13 residues. Between the trimmed V and J ends, which lost 5 bases and 4 bases, there was a span of 9 bases. Here the CDR3 reads CASSTVQNQPQHF. CDR3 bases: TGTGCCAGCAGTACCGTACAGAATCAGCCCCAGCATTTT.

This clone was seen a handful of times. The rearrangement links TRBV30 to TRBJ1-6; no clear D. The length of the CDR3 is 13 residues. V was pared by 1 base and J by 11 bases, with 12 bases between. Germline CDR1 GTSNPN, CDR2 SVGIG (reference sequence). Here the CDR3 reads CAWSEDPSAPLHF. In nucleotides, the CDR3 is TGTGCCTGGAGTGAAGACCCTTCGGCACCCCTCCACTTT.

The gene calls are TRBV6-5 and TRBJ2-7; 7 nucleotides line up with TRBD1. This CDR3 has 13 amino acids. V was clipped by 6 bases and J by 4 bases; unmatched bases: 6. Per germline, CDR1 MNHEY and CDR2 SVGAGI. The CDR3, as DNA: TGTGCCAGCAGAGGGACAGCGGTTTACGAGCAGTACTTC. This codes for CASRGTAVYEQYF.

The chain recombines TRBV10-2 with TRBJ2-5, with 8 nucleotides matching TRBD2. The J call may be incorrect, as the DNA end agrees better with TRBJ2-7. This CDR3 has 14 amino acids. The germline CDR1 and CDR2 sequences are WSHSY and SAAADI. CDR3 bases: TGCGCCACCGAGCTCGCGGGGGGCCGTTACGAGCAGTACTTC. Residues: CATELAGGRYEQYF.

Worth noting for this clone: At the DNA level, this CDR3 is encoded by other sequences in the same sample as well. This rearrangement joins TRBV30 to TRBJ2-5, with unresolved D. The CDR3 extends over 13 amino acids. V gave up 0 bases and J gave up 2 bases, with 7 bases separating them. Germline V lookup: CDR1 GTSNPN, CDR2 SVGIG (reference sequence). CDR3 bases: TGTGCCTGGAGTGTACGGACGCAAGAGACCCAGTACTTC. This gives the protein CAWSVRTQETQYF. Full variable domain (missing parts from reference TRBV30 and TRBJ2-5): SQTIHQWPATLVQPVGSPLSLECTVEGTSNPNLYWYRQAAGRGLQLLFYSVGIGQISSEVPQNLSASRPQDRQFILSSKKLLLSDSGFYLCAWSVRTQETQYFGPGTRLLVL.

In this sample, this clone turned up once. This chain uses TRBV18 with TRBJ2-5; perhaps TRBD2 as D (6 bases). The germline V gene has CDR1 KGHSH and CDR2 LQKENI. Trimming cost V 0 bases and J 4 bases, with 9 bases left between them. The length of the CDR3 is 14 residues. CDR3 nucleotide sequence: TGTGCCAGCTCACCACCGGGGGGAGTAGAGACCCAGTACTTC. It yields the protein CASSPPGGVETQYF.

The chain recombines TRBV2 with TRBJ2-5, with D possibly TRBD2 on 5 matching bases. The CDR3 is 14 amino acids. Trimming shortened V by 6 bases and J by 6 bases, and 17 bases separated the two germline ends. CDR1 SNHLY and CDR2 FYNNEI come from the germline V gene. CDR3 sequence reads: CASRAAWVEKTQYF. The CDR3 coding sequence is TGTGCCAGCAGAGCGGCATGGGTCGAAAAGACCCAGTACTTC.

The chain combines TRBV6-6 with TRBJ2-3; 8 bases map to TRBD2. The CDR3 contains 16 residues. J gave up 2 bases and V 3 bases, and 7 bases lay outside the gene matches. The V gene's germline CDR1 is MNHNY and CDR2 SVGAGI (reference sequence). CDR3 nucleotide sequence: TGTGCCAGCAGTTATGGGCGGGGGGTAAACACAGATACGCAGTATTTT. Translated: CASSYGRGVNTDTQYF.

The rearrangement links TRBV6-4 to TRBJ2-1; D is possibly TRBD1 (6 bases). This CDR3 is 15 amino acids long. V was cut by 6 bases and J by 6 bases, with 18 bases left in between. Germline-derived CDR1 and CDR2 are MRHNA and SNTAGT. In nucleotides, the CDR3 is TGTGCCAGCAGCCCCCAGGGGCACCCACTCAATGAGCAGTTCTTC. Translating gives CASSPQGHPLNEQFF.

The chain combines TRBV5-4 with TRBJ1-1; D unresolved. CDR1 is SGHNT, CDR2 YYREEE, per germline (reference sequence). V was clipped by 6 bases and J by 0 bases, with 9 bases between them. The CDR3 totals 13 residues. This chain's CDR3 is CASMRGLNTEAFF. The DNA of the CDR3 is TGTGCCAGCATGAGAGGGTTGAACACTGAAGCTTTCTTT.

The gene calls are TRBV28 and TRBJ2-3, with D perhaps matching TRBD1 or TRBD2 (5 bases each). The V gene lost 2 bases and the J gene lost 3 bases, with 12 bases spanning the gap. The germline CDR1 and CDR2 sequences are MDHEN and SYDVKM. The CDR3 extends over 15 amino acids. CDR3: CASSLGTTGTDTQYF. The CDR3, as DNA: TGTGCCAGCAGTTTAGGGACCACGGGTACAGATACGCAGTATTTT.

The CDR3 coding sequence is TGTGCCAGCAGCTTAGGGGGGCTAAGGGAGGAGACCCAGTACTTC. It codes for CASSLGGLREETQYF. The chain uses TRBV7-8 and TRBJ2-5; possibly TRBD1 for D (6 bases). The CDR3 runs 15 residues. V dropped 1 base and J dropped 5 bases, with 14 bases sitting between them. CDR1 SGHVS and CDR2 FQNEAQ come from the germline V gene.